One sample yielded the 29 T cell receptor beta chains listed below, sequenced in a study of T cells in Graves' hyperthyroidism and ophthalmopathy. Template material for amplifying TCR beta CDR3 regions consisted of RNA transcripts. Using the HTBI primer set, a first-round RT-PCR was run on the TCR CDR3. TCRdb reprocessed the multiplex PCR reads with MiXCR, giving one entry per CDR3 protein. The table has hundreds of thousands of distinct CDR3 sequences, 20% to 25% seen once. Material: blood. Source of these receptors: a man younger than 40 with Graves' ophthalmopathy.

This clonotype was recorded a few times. CDR3 in DNA: TGCAGTGCTAGAGGTTCGACGGGGGGACGGAATTCACCCCTCCACTTT. Amino acid sequence: CSARGSTGGRNSPLHF. The rearrangement links TRBV20-1 to TRBJ1-6; a possible D gene is TRBD1 (5 bases). This CDR3 contains 16 residues. Deletions cut 1 base from V and 7 bases from J, with 17 bases between. Germline V gene data show CDR1 as DFQATT and CDR2 as SNEGSKA (reference sequence).

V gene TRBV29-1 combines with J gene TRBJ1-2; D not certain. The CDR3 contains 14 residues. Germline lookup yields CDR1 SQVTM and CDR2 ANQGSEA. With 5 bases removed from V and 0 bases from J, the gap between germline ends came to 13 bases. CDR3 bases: TGCAGCGTTACAAGGCTCTTAGCTAACTATGGCTACACCTTC. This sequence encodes CSVTRLLANYGYTF.

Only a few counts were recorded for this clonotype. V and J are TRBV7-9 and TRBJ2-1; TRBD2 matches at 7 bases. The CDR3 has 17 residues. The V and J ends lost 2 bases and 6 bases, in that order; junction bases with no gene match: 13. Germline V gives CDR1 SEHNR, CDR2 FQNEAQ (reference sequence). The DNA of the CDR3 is TGTGCCAGCAGCTTATATCAGGGCGGGCTAGCGGCCAATGAGCAGTTCTTC. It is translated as CASSLYQGGLAANEQFF.

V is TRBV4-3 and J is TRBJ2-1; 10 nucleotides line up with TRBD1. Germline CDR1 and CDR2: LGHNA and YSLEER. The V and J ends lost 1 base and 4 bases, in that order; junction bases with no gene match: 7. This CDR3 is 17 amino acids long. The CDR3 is CASSQARDRGRYNEQFF. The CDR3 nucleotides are TGCGCCAGCAGCCAAGCCCGGGACAGGGGTCGATACAATGAGCAGTTCTTC.

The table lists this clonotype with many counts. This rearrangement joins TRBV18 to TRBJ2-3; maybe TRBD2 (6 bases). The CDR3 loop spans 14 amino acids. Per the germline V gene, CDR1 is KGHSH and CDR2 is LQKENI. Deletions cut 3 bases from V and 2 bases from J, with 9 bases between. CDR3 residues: CASSPIAVTDTQYF. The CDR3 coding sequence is TGTGCCAGCTCACCCATAGCGGTCACAGATACGCAGTATTTT.

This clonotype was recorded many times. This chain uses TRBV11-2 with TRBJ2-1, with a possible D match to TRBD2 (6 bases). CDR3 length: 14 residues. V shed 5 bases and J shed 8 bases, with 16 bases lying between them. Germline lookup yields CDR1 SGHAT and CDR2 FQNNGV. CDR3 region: CASSEIAEEDEQFF. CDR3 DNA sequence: TGTGCCAGCAGCGAGATAGCGGAGGAAGATGAGCAGTTCTTC.

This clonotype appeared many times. The CDR3 loop reads CASSHGQRNEKLFF. Here the CDR3 DNA reads TGTGCCAGCAGTCACGGACAGAGAAATGAAAAACTGTTTTTT. This chain uses TRBV28 with TRBJ1-4; a possible D gene is TRBD1 (6 bases). Germline V gene lookup returns CDR1 MDHEN and CDR2 SYDVKM. Trimming took 5 bases from V and 5 from J, leaving 12 bases between them. The CDR3 has 14 residues.

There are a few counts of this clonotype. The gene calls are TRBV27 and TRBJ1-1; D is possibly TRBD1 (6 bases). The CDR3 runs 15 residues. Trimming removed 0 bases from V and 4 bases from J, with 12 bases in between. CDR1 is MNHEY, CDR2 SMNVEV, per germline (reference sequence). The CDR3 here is CASSLSGGRGTEAFF. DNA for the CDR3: TGTGCCAGCAGTTTATCGGGGGGCAGGGGCACTGAAGCTTTCTTT.

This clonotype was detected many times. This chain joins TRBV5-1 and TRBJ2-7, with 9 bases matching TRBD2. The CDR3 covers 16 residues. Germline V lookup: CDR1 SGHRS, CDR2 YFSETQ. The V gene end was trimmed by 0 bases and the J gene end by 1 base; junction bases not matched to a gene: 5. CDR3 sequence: CASSLAGLASSYEQYF. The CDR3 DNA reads TGCGCCAGCAGCTTGGCCGGACTAGCGTCTTCCTACGAGCAGTACTTC.

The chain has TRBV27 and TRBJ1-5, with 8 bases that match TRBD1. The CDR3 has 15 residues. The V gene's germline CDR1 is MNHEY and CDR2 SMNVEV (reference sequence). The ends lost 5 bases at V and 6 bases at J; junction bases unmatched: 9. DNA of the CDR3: TGTGCCAGCAGTGCGACAGGGGAGATCCTTCAGCCCCAGCATTTT. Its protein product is CASSATGEILQPQHF.

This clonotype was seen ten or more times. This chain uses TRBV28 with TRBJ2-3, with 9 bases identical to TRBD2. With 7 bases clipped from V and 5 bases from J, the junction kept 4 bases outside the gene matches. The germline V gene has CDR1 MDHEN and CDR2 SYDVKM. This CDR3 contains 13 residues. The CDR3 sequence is CASMREGLDTQYF. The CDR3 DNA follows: TGTGCCAGCATGCGGGAGGGCCTAGATACGCAGTATTTT.

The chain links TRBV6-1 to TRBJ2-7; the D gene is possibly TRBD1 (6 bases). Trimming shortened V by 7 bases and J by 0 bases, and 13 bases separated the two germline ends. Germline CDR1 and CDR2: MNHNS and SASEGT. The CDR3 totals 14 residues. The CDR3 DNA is TGTGCCAGCACCGGGACACCGAGCTCCTACGAGCAGTACTTC. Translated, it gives CASTGTPSSYEQYF.

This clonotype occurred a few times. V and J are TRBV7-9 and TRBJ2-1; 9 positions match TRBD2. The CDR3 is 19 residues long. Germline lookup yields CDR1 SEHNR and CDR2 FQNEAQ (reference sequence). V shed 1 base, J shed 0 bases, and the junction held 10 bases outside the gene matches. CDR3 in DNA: TGTGCCAGCAGCTTAGTAAATAGCGGGGGATACAGCTCCTACAATGAGCAGTTCTTC. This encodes CASSLVNSGGYSSYNEQFF.

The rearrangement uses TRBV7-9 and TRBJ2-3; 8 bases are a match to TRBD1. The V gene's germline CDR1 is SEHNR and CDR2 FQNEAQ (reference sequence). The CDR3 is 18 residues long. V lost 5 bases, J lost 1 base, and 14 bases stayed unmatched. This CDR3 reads CASSPGQGASIGTDTQYF. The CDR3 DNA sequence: TGTGCCAGCAGCCCCGGGCAGGGGGCTTCTATCGGCACAGATACGCAGTATTTT.

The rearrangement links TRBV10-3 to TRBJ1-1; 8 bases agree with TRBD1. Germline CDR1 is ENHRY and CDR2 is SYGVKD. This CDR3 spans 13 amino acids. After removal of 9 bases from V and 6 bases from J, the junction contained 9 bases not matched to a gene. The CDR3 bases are TGTGCCATTCGGGACAGGTCCTATTCTGAAGCTTTCTTT. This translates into CAIRDRSYSEAFF.

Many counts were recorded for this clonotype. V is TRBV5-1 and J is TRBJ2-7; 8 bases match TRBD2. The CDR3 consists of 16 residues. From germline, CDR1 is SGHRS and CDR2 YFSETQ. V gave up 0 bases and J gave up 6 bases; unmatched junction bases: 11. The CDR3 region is CASSLGPGGTYSEQYF. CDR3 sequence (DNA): TGCGCCAGCAGCTTGGGCCCGGGGGGGACCTATAGCGAGCAGTACTTC.

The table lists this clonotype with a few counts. The CDR3 here is CASSSGDRGPIYEQYF. CDR3 nucleotide sequence: TGTGCCAGCAGCTCGGGGGACAGGGGACCTATCTACGAGCAGTACTTC. The genes are TRBV9 and TRBJ2-7; 10 positions match TRBD1. Per germline, CDR1 SGDLS and CDR2 YYNGEE. The CDR3 sequence is 16 residues long. The V segment lost 4 bases and the J segment 3 bases; nucleotides outside the gene matches: 10.

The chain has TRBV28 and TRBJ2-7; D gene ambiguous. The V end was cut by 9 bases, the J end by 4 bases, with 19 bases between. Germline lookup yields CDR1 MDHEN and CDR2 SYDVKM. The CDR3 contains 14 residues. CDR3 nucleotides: TGTGCCAGTGAGACCGGGCCCCCACGATACGAGCAGTACTTC. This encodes CASETGPPRYEQYF.

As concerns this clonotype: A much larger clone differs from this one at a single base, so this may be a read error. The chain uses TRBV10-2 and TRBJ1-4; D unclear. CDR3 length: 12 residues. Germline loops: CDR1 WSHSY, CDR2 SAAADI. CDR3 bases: TGCGCCAGCAAGCAGACGGATGAAACACTGTTTTTT. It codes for CASKQTDETLFF.

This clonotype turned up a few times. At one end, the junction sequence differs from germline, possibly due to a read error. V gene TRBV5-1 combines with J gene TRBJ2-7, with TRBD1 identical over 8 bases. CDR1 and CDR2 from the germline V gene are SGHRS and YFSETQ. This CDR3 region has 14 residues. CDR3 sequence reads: CASSDGTGDHEQYF. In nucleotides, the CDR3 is TGTGCCAGCAGCGACGGGACAGGTGACCACGAGCAGTACTTC.

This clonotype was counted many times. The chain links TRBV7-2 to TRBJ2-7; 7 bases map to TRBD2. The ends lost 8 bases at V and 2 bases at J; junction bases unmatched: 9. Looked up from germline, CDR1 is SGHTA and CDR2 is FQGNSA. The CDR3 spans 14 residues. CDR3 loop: CASSHGGLTYEQYF. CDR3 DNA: TGTGCCAGCTCTCATGGGGGACTAACCTACGAGCAGTACTTC. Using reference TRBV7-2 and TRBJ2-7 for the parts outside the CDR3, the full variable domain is GAGVSQSPSNKVTEKGKDVELRCDPISGHTALYWYRQSLGQGLEFLIYFQGNSAPDKSGLPSDRFSAERTGGSVSTLTIQRTQQEDSAVYLCASSHGGLTYEQYFGPGTRLTVT.

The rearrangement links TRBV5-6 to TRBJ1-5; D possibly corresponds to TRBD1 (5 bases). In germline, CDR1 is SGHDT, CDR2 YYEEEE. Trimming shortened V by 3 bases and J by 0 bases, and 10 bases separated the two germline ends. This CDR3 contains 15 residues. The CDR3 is CASSSGGFSNQPQHF. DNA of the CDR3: TGTGCCAGCAGCTCTGGGGGATTTAGCAATCAGCCCCAGCATTTT.

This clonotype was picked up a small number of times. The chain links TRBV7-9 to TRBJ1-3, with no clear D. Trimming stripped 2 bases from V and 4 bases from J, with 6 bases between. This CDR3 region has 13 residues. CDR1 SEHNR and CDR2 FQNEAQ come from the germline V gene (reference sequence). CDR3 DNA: TGTGCCAGCAGCTTACGCCGGGGAAACACCATATATTTT. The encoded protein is CASSLRRGNTIYF. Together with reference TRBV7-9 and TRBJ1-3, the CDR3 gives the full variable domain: DTGVSQNPRHKITKRGQNVTFRCDPISEHNRLYWYRQTLGQGPEFLTYFQNEAQLEKSRLLSDRFSAERPKGSFSTLEIQRTEQGDSAMYLCASSLRRGNTIYFGEGSWLTVV.

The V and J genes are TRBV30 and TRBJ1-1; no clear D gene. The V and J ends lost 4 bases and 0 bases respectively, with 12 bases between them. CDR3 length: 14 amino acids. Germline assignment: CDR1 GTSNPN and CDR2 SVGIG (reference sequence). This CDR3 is CAWTQDRLNTEAFF. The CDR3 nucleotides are TGTGCCTGGACTCAAGACCGATTGAACACTGAAGCTTTCTTT.

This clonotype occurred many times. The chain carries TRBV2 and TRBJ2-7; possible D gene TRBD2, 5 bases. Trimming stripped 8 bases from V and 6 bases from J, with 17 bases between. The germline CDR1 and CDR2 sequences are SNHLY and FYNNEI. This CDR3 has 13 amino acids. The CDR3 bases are TGTGCCAGCTACGACGGGGTGGGCTCCGAGCAGTACTTC. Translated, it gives CASYDGVGSEQYF.

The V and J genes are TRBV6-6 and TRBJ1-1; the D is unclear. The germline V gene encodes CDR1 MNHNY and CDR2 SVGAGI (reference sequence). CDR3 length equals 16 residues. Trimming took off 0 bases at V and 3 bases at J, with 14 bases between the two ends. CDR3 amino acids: CASSYSRILRDTEAFF. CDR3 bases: TGTGCCAGCAGTTACTCTAGGATCCTCCGAGACACTGAAGCTTTCTTT.

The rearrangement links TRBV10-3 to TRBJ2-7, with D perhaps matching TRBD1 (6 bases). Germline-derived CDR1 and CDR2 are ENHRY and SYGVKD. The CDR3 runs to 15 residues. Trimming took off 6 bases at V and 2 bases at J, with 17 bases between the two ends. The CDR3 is CAIRDKGDIPYEQYF. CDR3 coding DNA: TGTGCCATCAGGGATAAGGGGGACATCCCCTACGAGCAGTACTTC.

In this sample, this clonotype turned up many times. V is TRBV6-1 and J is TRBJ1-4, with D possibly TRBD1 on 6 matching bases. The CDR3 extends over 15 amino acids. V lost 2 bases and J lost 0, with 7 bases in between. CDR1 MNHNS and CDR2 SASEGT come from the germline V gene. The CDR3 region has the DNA TGTGCCAGCAGTGAACGACAGGCAACTAATGAAAAACTGTTTTTT. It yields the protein CASSERQATNEKLFF.

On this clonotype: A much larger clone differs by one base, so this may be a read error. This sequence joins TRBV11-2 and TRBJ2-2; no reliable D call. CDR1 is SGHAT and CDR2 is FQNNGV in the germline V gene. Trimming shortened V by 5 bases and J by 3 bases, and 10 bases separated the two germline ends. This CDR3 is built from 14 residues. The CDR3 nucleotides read TGTGCCAGCAGCATCAACAGAGACACCGGGGAGCTGTTTTTT. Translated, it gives CASSINRDTGELFF. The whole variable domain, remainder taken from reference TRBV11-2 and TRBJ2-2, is EAGVAQSPRYKIIEKRQSVAFWCNPISGHATLYWYQQILGQGPKLLIQFQNNGVVDDSQLPKDRFSAERLKGVDSTLKIQPAKLEDSAVYLCASSINRDTGELFFGEGSRLTVL.